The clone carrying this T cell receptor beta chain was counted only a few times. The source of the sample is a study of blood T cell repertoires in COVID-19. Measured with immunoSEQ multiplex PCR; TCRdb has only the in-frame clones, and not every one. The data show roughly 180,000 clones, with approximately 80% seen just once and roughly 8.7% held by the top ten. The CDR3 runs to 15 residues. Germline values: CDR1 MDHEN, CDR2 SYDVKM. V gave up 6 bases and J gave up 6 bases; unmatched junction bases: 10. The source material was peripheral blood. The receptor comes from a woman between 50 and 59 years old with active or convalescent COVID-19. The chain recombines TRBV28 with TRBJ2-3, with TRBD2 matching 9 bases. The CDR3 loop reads CASSPGGGARDTQYF. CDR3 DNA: TGTGCCAGCAGCCCGGGCGGGGGGGCTCGTGATACGCAGTATTTT. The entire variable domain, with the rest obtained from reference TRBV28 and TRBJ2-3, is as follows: DVKVTQSSRYLVKRTGEKVFLECVQDMDHENMFWYRQDPGLGLRLIYFSYDVKMKEKGDIPEGYSVSREKKERFSLILESASTNQTSMYLCASSPGGGARDTQYFGPGTRLTVL.